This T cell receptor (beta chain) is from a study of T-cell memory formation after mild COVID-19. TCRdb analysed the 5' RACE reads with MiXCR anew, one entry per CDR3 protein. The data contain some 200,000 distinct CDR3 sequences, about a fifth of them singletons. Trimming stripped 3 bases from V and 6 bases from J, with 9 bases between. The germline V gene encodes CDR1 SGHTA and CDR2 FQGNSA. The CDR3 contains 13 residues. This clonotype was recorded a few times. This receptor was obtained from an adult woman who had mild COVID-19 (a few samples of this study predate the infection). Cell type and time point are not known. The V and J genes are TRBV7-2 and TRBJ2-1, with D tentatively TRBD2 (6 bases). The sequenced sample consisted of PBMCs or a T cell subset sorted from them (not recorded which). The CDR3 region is CASSFLALNEQFF. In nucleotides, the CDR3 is TGTGCCAGCAGCTTCCTAGCGCTCAATGAGCAGTTCTTC.